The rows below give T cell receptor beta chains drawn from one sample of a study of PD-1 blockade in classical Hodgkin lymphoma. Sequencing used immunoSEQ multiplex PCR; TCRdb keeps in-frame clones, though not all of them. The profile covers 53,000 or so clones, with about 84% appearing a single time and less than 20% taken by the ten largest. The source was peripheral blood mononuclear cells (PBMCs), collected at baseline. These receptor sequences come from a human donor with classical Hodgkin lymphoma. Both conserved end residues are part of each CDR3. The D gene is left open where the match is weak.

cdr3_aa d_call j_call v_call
CASSLGEGGSTEAFF - TRBJ1-1 TRBV7-9
CASSLSSGTRNEQFF TRBD2 TRBJ2-1 TRBV7-2
CASSFPGGLPQHF - TRBJ1-5 TRBV7-8
CAIRNGGGSPDANTGELFF TRBD2 TRBJ2-2 TRBV10-3
CASTRPGVNEQFF - TRBJ2-1 TRBV6-5
CASSSQGGFQETQYF - TRBJ2-5 TRBV5-1
CASRSQTQGFYEAFF - TRBJ1-1 TRBV19
CASSAGRLGPEAFF - TRBJ1-1 TRBV13
CASTRTSGYSYNEQFF TRBD2 TRBJ2-1 TRBV11-2
CASTFPTSGGETQYF TRBD2 TRBJ2-5 TRBV7-2
CSVVQIYGYTF - TRBJ1-2 TRBV20-1
CASRQPGAGDYGYTF - TRBJ1-2 TRBV7-8
CSAREGNTIYF - TRBJ1-3 TRBV20-1
CAISGSSRLPKDGELFF - TRBJ2-2 TRBV10-3
CALLLTSGRARSYNEQFF TRBD2 TRBJ2-1 TRBV30
CASSPPYGELFF - TRBJ2-2 TRBV5-6
CASSSSGREKAGELFF TRBD2 TRBJ2-2 TRBV7-9
CASSSRVGSNQPQHF - TRBJ1-5 TRBV7-2
CASSFAGSSYNEQFF - TRBJ2-1 TRBV27
CASTLHREINEKLFF - TRBJ1-4 TRBV7-8
CASRGSAGPQRGEQFF - TRBJ2-1 TRBV5-1
CASTPDRALVGELFF TRBD1 TRBJ2-2 TRBV11-3
CASSFRQGPNEKLFF TRBD1 TRBJ1-4 TRBV11-2
CASSASRDRIGNEKLFF TRBD1 TRBJ1-4 TRBV19
CASSTGGASNEKLFF - TRBJ1-4 TRBV4-3
CASGTGTGLWVGYGYTF TRBD1 TRBJ1-2 TRBV12-5
CASSVVPGQGSEAFF TRBD1 TRBJ1-1 TRBV9
CASSLAGTSPIYNEQFF TRBD2 TRBJ2-1 TRBV7-9
CASSPGQGQGGYTF TRBD1 TRBJ1-2 TRBV16
CASSLVPGEGYGYTF - TRBJ1-2 TRBV7-2
CASRGDNTGELFF - TRBJ2-2 TRBV2
CASSRNYEQYF - TRBJ2-7 TRBV9
CASSVGGATEAFF - TRBJ1-1 TRBV9
CASSRQVGTEQFF - TRBJ2-1 TRBV14
CASSYKPDRGAGGYTF TRBD1 TRBJ1-2 TRBV6-6
CASSRRDGRNEKLFF - TRBJ1-4 TRBV4-3
CASSPTDTQYF - TRBJ2-3 TRBV12-1
CASSQDDRDRGLDQPQHF TRBD1 TRBJ1-5 TRBV4-1
CASSALGGDSNQPQHF - TRBJ1-5 TRBV25-1
CASSQDGKGETQYF - TRBJ2-5 TRBV4-1
CAIRDRANTIYF TRBD1 TRBJ1-3 TRBV10-3
CASSPWGRRGNTGELFF - TRBJ2-2 TRBV5-6
CASSQLPVSSGNTIYF - TRBJ1-3 TRBV4-3
CASSLTVRDRPQHF - TRBJ1-5 TRBV18
CASSGDGGNTEAFF - TRBJ1-1 TRBV18
CAWSGGTGPYGYTF TRBD1 TRBJ1-2 TRBV30
CASSESARGPDTQYF - TRBJ2-3 TRBV6-4
CASGGGNFYGYTF - TRBJ1-2 TRBV11-2
CASSALRGAETEAFF - TRBJ1-1 TRBV25-1
CASSYSGLFSYEQYF - TRBJ2-7 TRBV6-5
CASTVTADQPQHF - TRBJ1-5 TRBV7-2
CASKDSNTEAFF - TRBJ1-1 TRBV2
CASSRDLGTPGDEQFF - TRBJ2-1 TRBV4-1
CASSLANVLAANEQFF TRBD2 TRBJ2-1 TRBV5-5
CASVGGGRNQPQHF - TRBJ1-5 TRBV12-5
CASSPRDNQPQHF - TRBJ1-5 TRBV18
CASSSWETSGVRNEQFF TRBD2 TRBJ2-1 TRBV19
CASSRQGNEAFF TRBD1 TRBJ1-1 TRBV7-2
CASSQDGEYEQFF - TRBJ2-1 TRBV4-2
CASSRTGPQHF TRBD1 TRBJ1-5 TRBV19